The text below deals with one T cell receptor (beta chain). This clonotype was detected many times. Its antigen remains unidentified. No qualities accompany the bases; no much larger clone lies one base away. The sample originates from a study of blood T cells in healthy people across ages (dated by TCRdb to about 2015). Regarding the complete study: In model experiments, roughly one uniquely barcoded TCR beta cDNA molecule per two T cells was captured by template switching. Using the same blood draw, the study looked at two additional independent replicas of 1 million unique cDNA reads for two donors, one aged 18 to 30 and the other aged 80 or older. The donors were divided into four age groups: young (average roughly 15 years), middle-aged (about 41), aged (about 56) and long-lived (around 80). Using deep sequencing normalized with unique cDNA molecular identifiers, the study measured how TCR beta repertoire diversity changes with age. Overall study outcomes, separate from this receptor: Observed TCR beta diversity correlated strongly with the percentage of naive T cells measured by flow cytometry. Observed TCR beta diversity per million T cells fell roughly linearly with age, and a significant reduction was already apparent by age about 36. The long-lived group showed more naive CD4+ T cells, fewer expanded clones and increased TCR diversity than the aged group, suggesting age selection. Because donor CMV infection status was unknown, age-related changes in expanded clonotypes were potentially confounded. Bulk unsorted PBMC profiling prevented conclusive comparison of naive and antigen-experienced compartments. Total diversity estimates from one million sequenced T cells were considered lower bounds and underestimates.

Library creation used 5' RACE. For sequencing, an Illumina HiSeq 2500 was employed. A second PCR of about 6 to 12 cycles was performed with a sample-barcoded 5' primer and a J-beta primer mix. A template-switch 5' adaptor carrying 12 random nucleotides introduced a unique molecular identifier onto each TCR beta cDNA molecule. Each sample yielded at least 3 million CDR3-containing paired-end reads. The Mint cDNA synthesis kit, primed by a TRBC-specific oligonucleotide, was used to synthesize first-strand cDNA from all RNA. After uracil-DNA glycosylase treatment, a first 18-cycle PCR used universal primers M1SS and BC2_uni_R on all cDNA. On the study's bioinformatics: For normalization, 1 million high-quality reads, each with a distinct molecular identifier, were randomly selected from each sample. Reads with shared molecular identifiers were discarded instead of being binned into consensus sequences. MiTCR, run with a Q25 quality threshold and the strictest error-elimination algorithm, handled CDR3 identification, clonotype clustering and error correction. A nonparametric unseen species model using Euler transformation provided a lower-bound estimate of total TCR beta diversity. TCRdb applied fastp at Q25 and MiXCR to the public reads, then kept only in-frame beta chains. For every CDR3 protein sequence, its rows merge into one entry that carries the most common genes and DNA. TCRdb, rather than the study authors, made the V and J calls. Within this sample are over 750,000 distinct CDR3 sequences, with around 25% of them counted one time only. Of the sample, under 10% is held by the ten largest clones.

The 40 or so donors, aged about 6 to 95 years, were systemically healthy Caucasian individuals from Russia. Roughly 9 milliliters of peripheral blood were drawn from each donor into EDTA-treated Vacutainer tubes. Ficoll-Paque density-gradient centrifugation was used to isolate PBMCs, with at least 7 million per sample. Trizol reagent was used to extract total RNA from the PBMCs, yielding at least 6 micrograms per sample. For every donor, an aliquot of PBMCs went through flow cytometry to measure the percentages of naive CD45RAhigh/CD27high T cells. These data are also associated with another study on T cells of mothers and their children. Per the second study: Nine systemically healthy Caucasian individuals served as donors, namely three mothers together with their six children. cDNA synthesis consumed the entire amount of extracted RNA, loaded at roughly 1.5 ug RNA in each 15 ul reaction. In the second PCR, the M1S primer introduced both the sample barcodes and 2-4 random nucleotides. Each mother yielded over 10 million TCR beta CDR3 reads and each child 2.5 million to 3.5 million reads. In both related and unrelated pairs, thymic selection shapes the output of TCR recombination in a similar way, with inherited differences having only a minor effect. Normalized repertoire overlap was always found to be slightly, but never significantly, higher in related mother-child pairs than in unrelated mother-child pairs. Persistent microchimeric T cell clones were not detected, at a sensitivity of 95 to 100 clones per million clonotypes. Deep NGS was used in the study to compare the TCR beta repertoires of mothers and children and to look for features that separate related mother-child pairs from unrelated individuals. On average, the children were about 10 +/- 4 years old, while the mothers were about 37 +/- 4 years old. After adapters were ligated using NEBNext reagents, the libraries underwent 100+100 nt paired-end sequencing on an Illumina HiSeq 2000. To prevent cross-contamination, the mother and child libraries were prepared one month apart and sequenced in separate runs. Each donor had between roughly 450,000 and 2,100,000 distinct TCR beta clonotypes identified. Naive TCR beta clonotypes were estimated from low-frequency clonotypes matched to each donor's FACS-determined naive share, without sorting.

The sequenced sample was blood. The origin of this receptor is a boy younger than 18 in good health.

CDR3 sequence: CSALDPYEQYF. The DNA reads as follows: TGCAGTGCCTTGGATCCCTACGAGCAGTACTTC. The rearranged segments are TRBV20-1 and TRBJ2-7, with the D gene not clear enough to name. The trim is 6 bases for V and 2 bases for J, with a gap of 8 bases between the germline ends. The CDR3 starts with the cysteine, ends with the phenylalanine, and has 11 residues. Solely the CDR3 DNA is kept, with 33 bases framed from the first base. CDR1 and CDR2, looked up from the germline V gene (reference sequence), are DFQATT and SNEGSKA.